The entry below describes one T cell receptor beta chain. The antigen is unknown. A junction boundary mismatches the germline segment, possibly from a read error. The entry originates in a study of tumor-infiltrating lymphocytes in primary liver carcinoma. Bulk tissue was left unsorted, and RNA and DNA were co-extracted from 20-30 mg of it. Donors underwent surgery for histopathologically diagnosed primary liver carcinoma. The patients lived with chronic HBV infection and had not yet received any treatment. The investigators made TCR beta cDNA from about 0.45 ug total RNA, using a constant-region primer. The TCR beta library was amplified through three nested multiplex PCR rounds in a modified ARM-PCR procedure. Both of the initial two PCR rounds ran for nine to ten cycles and employed TRBV1-TRBV30 forward primers alongside a C-beta reverse primer. TCRdb re-called the multiplex PCR reads with MiXCR, one entry per CDR3 protein. The sample has some 110,000 distinct CDR3 sequences; around 80% are singletons.

Germline loops: CDR1 MNHNS, CDR2 SASEGT. This CDR3 is built from 15 residues. Whole-study findings and limits: Compared with blood, tumor repertoires held significantly more in their top 250 clones. Present in all five tumor regions were only about 7.5-25% of the top clones.

The chain recombines TRBV6-1 with TRBJ2-7; 9 bases are shared with TRBD1. Sequenced sample: liver tumor tissue from sampling region 3. Subset: tumor region T3, left-lateral pole. The receptor's source is a man between 40 and 49 years old with primary liver carcinoma and hepatitis B virus infection. CDR3 protein: CASSMGTGSENERYF. The CDR3 DNA reads TGTGCCAGCAGTATGGGGACAGGGAGTGAGAACGAGCGGTACTTC.